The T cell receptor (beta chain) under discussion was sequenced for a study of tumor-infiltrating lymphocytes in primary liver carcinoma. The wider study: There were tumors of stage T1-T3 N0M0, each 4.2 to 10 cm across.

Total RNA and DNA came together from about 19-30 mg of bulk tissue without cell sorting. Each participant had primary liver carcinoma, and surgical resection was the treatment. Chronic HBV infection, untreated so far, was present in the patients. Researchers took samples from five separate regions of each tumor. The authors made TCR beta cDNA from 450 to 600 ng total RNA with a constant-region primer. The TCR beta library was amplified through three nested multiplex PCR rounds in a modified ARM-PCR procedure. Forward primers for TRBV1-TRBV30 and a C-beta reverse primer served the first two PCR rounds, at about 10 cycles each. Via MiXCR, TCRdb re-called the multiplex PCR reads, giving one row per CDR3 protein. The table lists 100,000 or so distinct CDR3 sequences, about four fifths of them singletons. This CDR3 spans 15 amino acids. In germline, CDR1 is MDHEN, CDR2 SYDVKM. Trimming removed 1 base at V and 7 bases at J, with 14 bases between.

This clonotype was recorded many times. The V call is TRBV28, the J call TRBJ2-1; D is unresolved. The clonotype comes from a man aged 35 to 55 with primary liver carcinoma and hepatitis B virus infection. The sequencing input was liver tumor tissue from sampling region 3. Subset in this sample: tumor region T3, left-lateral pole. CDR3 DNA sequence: TGTGCCAGCAGTTTATCGGGCCGGGTGGGGAATGAGCAGTTCTTC. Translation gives CASSLSGRVGNEQFF.